These 21 T cell receptor beta chains were sequenced from one sample in a study of shared clonotypes between healthy human individuals. Clones were sequenced by immunoSEQ multiplex PCR, and TCRdb holds only the in-frame ones, with some missing. The sample consists of approximately 2.1 million clones, 90% to 95% of them appearing once. The sample comprised naive CD4+ T cells from PBMCs. Subset: CD45RA+ positively selected. The receptors here all came from a man younger than 30 in good health. Some clones in this sample may be carry-over from other donors' samples.

DNA of the CDR3: TGTGCCAGCAGTCCCCCAGGGGCATGGGGAAACACCATATATTTT. Its protein product is CASSPPGAWGNTIYF. The V gene is TRBV28, the J gene TRBJ1-3; D possibly corresponds to TRBD1 (6 bases). Germline V gene data show CDR1 as MDHEN and CDR2 as SYDVKM. V lost 5 bases to trimming and J lost 4 bases, with 15 bases between them. The CDR3 length is 15 residues.

The sample holds one count of this clone. The CDR3 protein is CAWSFSSYEQYF. The DNA of the CDR3 is TGTGCCTGGTCTTTTAGCTCCTACGAGCAGTACTTC. The V and J genes are TRBV30 and TRBJ2-7; D not resolved. The CDR3 sequence is 12 residues long. Trimming pared 5 bases from V and 0 bases from J, leaving 8 bases between. Germline assignment: CDR1 GTSNPN and CDR2 SVGIG (reference sequence).

The rearrangement joins TRBV28 to TRBJ1-5; D might be TRBD1 (5 bases). Germline CDR1 reads MDHEN; CDR2 reads SYDVKM. The V end lost 5 bases, the J end lost 6 bases, and 11 bases lay between the germline ends. The CDR3 is 13 amino acids. The CDR3 protein is CASSLRVVQPQHF. The DNA for the CDR3 is TGTGCCAGCAGTCTCAGGGTGGTTCAGCCCCAGCATTTT.

This clone is a singleton in its sample. The chain combines TRBV27 with TRBJ1-2; tentatively, D is TRBD1 (5 bases). V was cut by 1 base and J by 8 bases, with 11 bases left in between. This CDR3 has 13 residues. CDR1 and CDR2 (germline): MNHEY, SMNVEV (reference sequence). The CDR3 is CASSLFQGYGYTF. For the CDR3, the DNA is TGTGCCAGCAGTTTATTTCAGGGATACGGCTACACCTTC.

In this sample, this clone turned up once. The chain combines TRBV21-1 with TRBJ2-5; the table's D call TRBD1 went unverified against the DNA. TRBV21-1 is marked as a pseudogene. This CDR3 comprises 17 residues. The CDR3 region is CASSPSGQGGSKETQYF. The DNA for the CDR3 is TGTGCCAGCAGCCCTTCAGGACAGGGAGGGAGTAAGGAGACCCAGTACTTC.

The chain has TRBV10-3 and TRBJ2-7, with D perhaps assigned TRBD1 or TRBD2 (5 bases each). Trimming removed 8 bases at V and 2 bases at J, with 10 bases between. The CDR3 runs to 12 residues. CDR1 and CDR2 from the germline V gene are ENHRY and SYGVKD. The CDR3 DNA sequence: TGTGCCATCGGGGGAAGCACCTACGAGCAGTACTTC. It specifies CAIGGSTYEQYF.

The chain recombines TRBV5-1 with TRBJ2-2; a possible D gene is TRBD2 (5 bases). From germline, CDR1 is SGHRS and CDR2 YFSETQ. V lost 0 bases and J lost 6, with 12 bases in between. The CDR3 sequence is 15 residues long. The CDR3: CASSLAGDSPGELFF. The CDR3 DNA sequence: TGCGCCAGCAGCTTGGCCGGGGATTCCCCCGGGGAGCTGTTTTTT.

On this clone itself: The sample contains more than one DNA sequence encoding this CDR3. This chain links TRBV28 with TRBJ2-7; D remains ambiguous. CDR1 is MDHEN and CDR2 is SYDVKM in the germline V gene. The CDR3 length is 11 residues. Between the trimmed V and J ends, which lost 5 bases and 3 bases, there was a span of 5 bases. This chain's CDR3 is CASSPGYEQYF. The CDR3 DNA reads as TGTGCCAGCAGTCCAGGCTACGAGCAGTACTTC.

The V call is TRBV11-2, the J call TRBJ2-4; 10 nucleotides align to TRBD2. Germline lookup yields CDR1 SGHAT and CDR2 FQNNGV. There are 15 residues in the CDR3. Losses at the gene ends were 3 bases for V and 6 bases for J; bases not matched to a gene: 5. The CDR3 DNA sequence: TGTGCCAGCAGCTTCACTAGCGGGACGCCAAACATTCAGTACTTC. It encodes CASSFTSGTPNIQYF.

In regard to this clone: Germline and junction disagree at one end, which may indicate a read error. The chain employs TRBV4-2 and TRBJ2-3; no clear D gene. The CDR3 totals 13 residues. From germline, CDR1 is LGHNA and CDR2 YNFKEQ. The CDR3: CASSQDPDSYLGF. CDR3 coding DNA: TGTGCCAGCAGCCAAGACCCAGACTCCTACCTCGGTTTT.

The gene calls are TRBV6-6 and TRBJ1-2, with D maybe TRBD1 (6 bases). Trimming left V 0 bases short and J 8 bases short, with 10 bases between. There are 13 residues in the CDR3. Germline V gives CDR1 MNHNY, CDR2 SVGAGI (reference sequence). CDR3 protein: CASSYSEGVGYTF. The CDR3 DNA sequence: TGTGCCAGCAGTTACTCGGAGGGGGTAGGCTACACCTTC.

J is TRBJ1-2 and V is TRBV7-8, with D possibly TRBD1 on 5 matching bases. The CDR3 loop spans 17 amino acids. V lost 3 bases, J lost 3 bases, and 20 bases lay in between. CDR1 is SGHVS and CDR2 is FQNEAQ in the germline V gene. CDR3 region: CASSFLRGQTSDYGYTF. The CDR3 DNA reads TGTGCCAGCAGCTTTCTCCGGGGCCAAACAAGCGACTATGGCTACACCTTC.

The V gene is TRBV7-2, the J gene TRBJ1-2; no definite D call. There are 13 residues in the CDR3. With 5 bases removed from V and 4 bases from J, the gap between germline ends came to 11 bases. From germline, CDR1 is SGHTA and CDR2 FQGNSA. The CDR3 DNA reads as TGTGCCAGCAGCCCAGCGGCGCCCTATGGCTACACCTTC. Residues: CASSPAAPYGYTF.

The rearrangement joins TRBV20-1 to TRBJ1-2, with no clear D. The V gene's germline CDR1 is DFQATT and CDR2 SNEGSKA (reference sequence). The V end was cut by 2 bases, the J end by 6 bases, with 7 bases between. The CDR3 is 11 amino acids. CDR3 amino acids: CSARRRNGYTF. CDR3 DNA: TGCAGTGCTAGAAGGAGAAATGGCTACACCTTC.

The gene calls are TRBV4-1 and TRBJ2-2, with 8 bases that match TRBD2. The junction had 9 bases not matched to a gene; V was cut back by 5 bases and J by 1 base. CDR1 and CDR2 from the germline V gene are MGHRA and YSYEKL. CDR3 size: 17 residues. CDR3 DNA: TGCGCCAGCAGCTCCATAAGCGGGAGTAGGAACACCGGGGAGCTGTTTTTT. As protein: CASSSISGSRNTGELFF.

The chain couples TRBV30 to TRBJ1-5, with no clear D. Germline values: CDR1 GTSNPN, CDR2 SVGIG (reference sequence). CDR3 length: 13 amino acids. V lost 8 bases to trimming and J lost 0 bases, with 11 bases between them. The CDR3 DNA sequence: TGTGCCGGGTCGGCAGATAGCAATCAGCCCCAGCATTTT. As protein: CAGSADSNQPQHF.

The rearrangement uses TRBV6-4 and TRBJ1-2; 7 positions agree with TRBD1. CDR1 MRHNA and CDR2 SNTAGT come from the germline V gene. The CDR3 loop spans 13 amino acids. The J segment lost 8 bases and the V segment lost 8 bases, leaving 11 bases of the junction unmatched. The chain's CDR3 is CASSAGQHLGYTF. CDR3 coding DNA: TGTGCCAGCTCAGCGGGACAGCACCTCGGCTACACCTTC.

CDR3 nucleotides: TGTGCCAGCAGTTACGGTGTCGGCAGGACAGAGACCCAGTACTTC. Translation: CASSYGVGRTETQYF. The rearrangement uses TRBV6-6 and TRBJ2-5; D gene unclear. Trimming took 2 bases from V and 4 from J, leaving 14 bases between them. The CDR3 sequence is 15 residues long. Germline V gene sequence: CDR1 MNHNY, CDR2 SVGAGI (reference sequence).

The rearrangement joins TRBV28 to TRBJ1-6; 7 positions match TRBD1. In germline, CDR1 is MDHEN, CDR2 SYDVKM. The V segment lost 5 bases and the J segment 8 bases; nucleotides outside the gene matches: 9. This CDR3 is 15 amino acids long. DNA of the CDR3: TGTGCCAGCAGTGATTTACAGGGGATCGATTCACCCCTCCACTTT. Its protein is CASSDLQGIDSPLHF.

This chain joins TRBV14 and TRBJ2-1; D gene unclear. Trimming took off 0 bases at V and 8 bases at J, with 20 bases between the two ends. The germline CDR1 and CDR2 sequences are SGHDN and FVKESK. The CDR3 runs to 17 residues. The CDR3: CASSQDVGQVYPHEQFF. CDR3 in DNA: TGTGCCAGCAGCCAAGATGTTGGGCAGGTGTACCCCCATGAGCAGTTCTTC.

The chain recombines TRBV28 with TRBJ1-1, with D unresolved. Germline CDR1 MDHEN, CDR2 SYDVKM. Trimming removed 6 bases from V and 4 bases from J, with 9 bases in between. This CDR3 has 12 residues. CDR3 DNA sequence: TGTGCCAGCAGGTTCGGTCCCACTGAAGCTTTCTTT. Translated, it gives CASRFGPTEAFF. Complete variable domain (other parts from reference TRBV28 and TRBJ1-1): DVKVTQSSRYLVKRTGEKVFLECVQDMDHENMFWYRQDPGLGLRLIYFSYDVKMKEKGDIPEGYSVSREKKERFSLILESASTNQTSMYLCASRFGPTEAFFGQGTRLTVV.